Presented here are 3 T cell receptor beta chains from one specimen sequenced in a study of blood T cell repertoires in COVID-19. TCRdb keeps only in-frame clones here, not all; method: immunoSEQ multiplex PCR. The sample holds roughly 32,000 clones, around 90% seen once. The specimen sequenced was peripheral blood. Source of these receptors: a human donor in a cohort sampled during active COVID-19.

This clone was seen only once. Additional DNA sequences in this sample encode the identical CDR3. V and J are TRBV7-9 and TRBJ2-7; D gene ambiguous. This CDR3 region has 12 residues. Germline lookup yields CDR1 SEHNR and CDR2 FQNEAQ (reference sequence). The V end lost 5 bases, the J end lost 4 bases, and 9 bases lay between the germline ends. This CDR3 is CASSPSGYEQYF. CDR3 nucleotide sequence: TGTGCCAGCAGCCCCTCCGGGTACGAGCAGTACTTC.

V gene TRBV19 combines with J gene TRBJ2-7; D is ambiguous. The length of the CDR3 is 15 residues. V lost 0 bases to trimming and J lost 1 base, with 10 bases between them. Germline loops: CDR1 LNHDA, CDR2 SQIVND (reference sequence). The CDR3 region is CASSIDLGGSYEQYF. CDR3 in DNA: TGTGCCAGTAGTATAGATCTCGGCGGATCCTACGAGCAGTACTTC.

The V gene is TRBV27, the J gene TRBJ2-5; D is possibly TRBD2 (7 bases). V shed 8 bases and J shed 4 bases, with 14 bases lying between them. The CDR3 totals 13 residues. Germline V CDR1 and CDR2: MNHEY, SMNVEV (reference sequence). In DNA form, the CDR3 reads TGTGCCAGCCGGACGGGGGGCGCAGAGACCCAGTACTTC. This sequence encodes CASRTGGAETQYF.